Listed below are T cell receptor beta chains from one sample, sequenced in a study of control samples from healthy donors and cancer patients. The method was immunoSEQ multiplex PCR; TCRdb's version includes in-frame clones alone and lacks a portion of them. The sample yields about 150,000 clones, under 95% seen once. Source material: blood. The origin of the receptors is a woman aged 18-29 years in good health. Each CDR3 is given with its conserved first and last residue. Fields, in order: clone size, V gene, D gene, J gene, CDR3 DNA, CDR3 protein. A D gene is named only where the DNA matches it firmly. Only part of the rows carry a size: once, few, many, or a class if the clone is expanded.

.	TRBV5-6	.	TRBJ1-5	TGTGCCAGCAGCTCCGGCGGGGGAGGGCAGCCCCAGCATTTT	CASSSGGGGQPQHF
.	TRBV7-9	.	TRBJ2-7	TGTGCCAGCAGCTCGCCAAGGAAGGGAGGCTCCGAGCAGTACTTC	CASSSPRKGGSEQYF
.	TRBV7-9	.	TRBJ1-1	TGTGCCAGCAGCTTGGCAGGCCCCGGCACTGAAGCTTTCTTT	CASSLAGPGTEAFF
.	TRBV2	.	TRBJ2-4	TGTGCCAGCAGTGAAGACTACGTGACAGGCATTCAGTACTTC	CASSEDYVTGIQYF
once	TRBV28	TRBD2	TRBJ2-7	TGTGCCAGAGGCGCCGGAGGGCGGGAGGGTTACGAGCAGTACTTC	CARGAGGREGYEQYF
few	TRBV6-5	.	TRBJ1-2	TGTGCCAGCAGTTCGACGGAGGGCATCTATGGCTACACCTTC	CASSSTEGIYGYTF
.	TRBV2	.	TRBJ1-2	TGTGCCAGCAGTGCCGGCTATGCTAACTATGGCTACACCTTC	CASSAGYANYGYTF
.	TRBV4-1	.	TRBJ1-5	TGCGCCAGCGGAAGGGGTCAGCCCCAGCATTTT	CASGRGQPQHF
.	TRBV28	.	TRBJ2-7	TGTGCCAGCAGTTTACAGGGGGGAGATAGCGAGCAGTACTTC	CASSLQGGDSEQYF
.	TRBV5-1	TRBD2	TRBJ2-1	TGCGCCAGCAGCCTACTAGCGGGGGGTCAGGATGAGCAGTTCTTC	CASSLLAGGQDEQFF
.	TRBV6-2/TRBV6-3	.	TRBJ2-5	TGTGCCAGCAGCCACCGGGTAGAGACCCAGTACTTC	CASSHRVETQYF
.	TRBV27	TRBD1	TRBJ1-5	TGTGCCAGCAGTCCGTGGACAGGTTATAGCAATCAGCCCCAGCATTTT	CASSPWTGYSNQPQHF
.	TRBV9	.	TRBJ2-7	TGTGCCAGCAGCGTAGCGGGAATCTCCTACGAGCAGTACTTC	CASSVAGISYEQYF
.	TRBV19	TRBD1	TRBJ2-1	TGTGCCAGTAGTATAGGGGTAGGGACAGGGGGTAACAATGAGCAGTTCTTC	CASSIGVGTGGNNEQFF
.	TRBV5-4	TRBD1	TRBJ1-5	TGTGCCAGCAGCTTGGAGGGGGCGAATCAGCCCCAGCATTTT	CASSLEGANQPQHF
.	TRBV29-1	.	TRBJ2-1	TGCAGCGTTGAAGTGGGAGGACAGGACAATGAGCAGTTCTTC	CSVEVGGQDNEQFF
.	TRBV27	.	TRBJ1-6	TGTGCCAGCAGTTTTGGGCAGGGGAGGTCACCCCTCCACTTT	CASSFGQGRSPLHF
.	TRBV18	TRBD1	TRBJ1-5	TGTGCCAGCTCACCAAATCCAGGACAGGGGCCCGGTCAGCCCCAGCATTTT	CASSPNPGQGPGQPQHF
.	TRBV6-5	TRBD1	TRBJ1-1	TGTGCCAGCACCGGGACAGAGGGCCTTGAAGCTTTCTTT	CASTGTEGLEAFF
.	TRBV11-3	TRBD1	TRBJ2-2	TGTGCCAGCAGCTTAAGGGACAGGGCCACCGGGGAGCTGTTTTTT	CASSLRDRATGELFF
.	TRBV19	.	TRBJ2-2	TGTGCCAGTAGTATACAGGGCAACGCCGGGGAGCTGTTTTTT	CASSIQGNAGELFF
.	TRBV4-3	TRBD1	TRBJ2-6	TGCGCCAGCAGCCAAGATAACCAGGGGGCGTATGCCGGGGCCAACGTCCTGACTTTC	CASSQDNQGAYAGANVLTF
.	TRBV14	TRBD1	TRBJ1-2	TGTGCCAGCAGCCCCATTGACAGGGGGAACTATGGCTACACCTTC	CASSPIDRGNYGYTF